Sequencing of this T cell receptor beta chain was carried out in a study of breast tumors, draining lymph nodes, adjacent tissues. One entry per CDR3 protein results from TCRdb running MiXCR on the multiplex PCR reads. The sample has some 53,000 distinct CDR3 sequences; approximately 45% are singletons. The CDR3 covers 15 residues. CDR1 and CDR2 (germline): MGHRA, YSYEKL. Trimming took off 0 bases at V and 2 bases at J, with 11 bases between the two ends. Findings and caveats of the study: Luminal-like breast cancer showed significantly greater tumor-nontumor repertoire similarity than basal-like breast cancer did. Tumors had less TCR diversity than lymph nodes, more than nontumor tissue.

This clonotype was recorded once. Antigen specificity is unknown. The gene calls are TRBV4-1 and TRBJ2-7; weak D call: TRBD1 (5 bases). Source material: breast tumor tissue. This receptor was obtained from a female donor with breast cancer. Some clones in this sample may be carry-over from other donors' samples. Here the CDR3 reads CASSQDLARAYEQYF. For the CDR3, the DNA is TGCGCCAGCAGCCAAGATTTAGCCAGGGCCTACGAGCAGTACTTC.